This T cell receptor beta chain was sequenced during a study of spatial heterogeneity in lung cancer. Study-level information: Matched bulk RNA-seq yielded a T cell module score, and TCR transcript counts in tumor regions correlated strongly with that score. Whole-study findings and limits: Counts of expanded alpha and beta TCRs within tumors tracked the tumor nonsynonymous mutation count.

The count of this clonotype is one. What it binds is unknown. Since the library was made to target alpha chains, this beta chain is a stray read and its abundance is not meaningful. Indicated time point: sample taken at primary tumor resection. Every TCR cDNA molecule carried a tag that served as a unique molecular identifier. TCRdb itself ran the 5' RACE reads through MiXCR, one entry per CDR3 protein. Seen here are about 1,100 distinct CDR3 sequences, about a sixth observed once, and the top ten hold roughly an eighth. V shed 3 bases, J shed 8 bases, and the junction held 9 bases outside the gene matches. This CDR3 spans 15 amino acids. Germline CDR1 reads SGHTA; CDR2 reads FQGTGA.

The J gene is TRBJ2-1, the V gene TRBV7-3; TRBD1 matches at 8 bases. The material was lung tumor tissue, obtained at surgery. The receptor comes from a female donor with early-stage non-small cell lung cancer. The CDR3 coding sequence is TGTGCCAGCAGCTTCCGTCAGGGGGCGGCCGATGAGCAGTTCTTC. This encodes CASSFRQGAADEQFF.